These 24 T cell receptor beta chains were sequenced from one sample in a study of blood T cell repertoires in COVID-19. TCRdb keeps only in-frame clones here, not all; method: immunoSEQ multiplex PCR. This table holds under 300,000 clones, 80% to 90% found once. Sequencing was done on a sample of PBMCs or T cells enriched from blood (not recorded which). Receptors were obtained from a woman aged 45-65 years who had recovered from COVID-19.

This clone has a single count. This rearrangement joins TRBV3-1 (or the pseudogene TRBV3-2) to TRBJ2-5; no clear D gene. Germline lookup yields CDR1 LGHDT and CDR2 YNNKEL (reference sequence). CDR3 length: 14 residues. V lost 5 bases to trimming and J lost 7 bases, with 17 bases between them. CDR3 sequence: CASSSNSVGGTQYF. In nucleotides, the CDR3 is TGTGCCAGCAGCTCGAACTCAGTTGGCGGGACCCAGTACTTC.

This chain links TRBV6-5 with TRBJ1-3; 8 nucleotides line up with TRBD1. Trimming removed 2 bases from V and 4 bases from J; junction bases left unmatched: 4. The germline V gene has CDR1 MNHEY and CDR2 SVGAGI. The length of the CDR3 is 15 residues. CDR3 nucleotide sequence: TGTGCCAGCAGTTACCAGGGGGCGTCGGGAAACACCATATATTTT. Protein: CASSYQGASGNTIYF.

Only one count was recorded for this clone. This chain's CDR3 is CASSFGTSGSMGETQYF. In DNA form, the CDR3 reads TGTGCCAGCAGTTTCGGGACTAGCGGGAGTATGGGGGAGACCCAGTACTTC. The V gene is TRBV27, the J gene TRBJ2-5; 14 bases are shared with TRBD2. In germline, CDR1 is MNHEY, CDR2 SMNVEV (reference sequence). V trimming: 3 bases; J trimming: 5 bases; junction bases outside the gene matches: 8. This CDR3 contains 17 residues.

V is TRBV19 and J is TRBJ1-5, with 7 bases aligning to TRBD1. This CDR3 contains 15 residues. J gave up 2 bases and V 4 bases, and 5 bases lay outside the gene matches. Germline V lookup: CDR1 LNHDA, CDR2 SQIVND (reference sequence). The chain's CDR3 is CASSSIDRGNQPQHF. In nucleotides, the CDR3 is TGTGCCAGTAGTAGCATAGACAGGGGCAATCAGCCCCAGCATTTT.

This clone was observed a single time. The rearrangement uses TRBV3-1 (or the pseudogene TRBV3-2) and TRBJ1-4; D possibly corresponds to TRBD1 (5 bases). The CDR3 has 15 amino acids. The V gene lost 3 bases and the J gene lost 1 base, with 9 bases spanning the gap. Germline CDR1 and CDR2: LGHDT and YNNKEL (reference sequence). The CDR3 sequence: CASSQGPGTNEKLFF. As DNA, the CDR3 is TGTGCCAGCAGCCAGGGGCCGGGAACTAATGAAAAACTGTTTTTT.

This clone was seen a few times. The V and J genes are TRBV25-1 and TRBJ1-4; TRBD1 matches at 8 bases. The CDR3 has 15 residues. With V trimmed by 3 bases and J by 6 bases, 6 bases remained unmatched. Germline assignment: CDR1 MGHDK and CDR2 SYGVNS. The DNA for the CDR3 is TGTGCCAGCAGTGAGCTACAGGGGGTATATGAAAAACTGTTTTTT. The encoded protein is CASSELQGVYEKLFF.

A single count supports this clone. The chain recombines TRBV3-1 (or the pseudogene TRBV3-2) with TRBJ1-1; D call uncertain. Germline CDR1 is LGHDT and CDR2 is YNNKEL (reference sequence). The CDR3 totals 14 residues. The V and J ends lost 7 bases and 0 bases respectively, with 12 bases between them. CDR3 protein: CASTGLGMNTEAFF. The CDR3 bases are TGTGCCAGCACCGGACTAGGGATGAACACTGAAGCTTTCTTT.

A single count supports this clone. The J gene is TRBJ2-5, the V gene TRBV24-1, with D unresolved. Trimming left V 0 bases short and J 4 bases short, with 8 bases between. Germline assignment: CDR1 KGHDR and CDR2 SFDVKD. The CDR3 sequence is 14 residues long. DNA for the CDR3: TGTGCCACCAGTGATTTGGAGCCGGGAGAGACCCAGTACTTC. Its protein is CATSDLEPGETQYF.

The genes are TRBV28 and TRBJ2-3; 10 bases match TRBD2. This CDR3 spans 17 amino acids. In germline, CDR1 is MDHEN, CDR2 SYDVKM. Germline trimming cut 6 bases from V and 6 bases from J; bases unmatched to any gene: 15. In DNA, the CDR3 is TGTGCCAGCAGCCCCAATACGCTAGCGGGAGTAGGGGATACGCAGTATTTT. Amino acid sequence: CASSPNTLAGVGDTQYF.

V is TRBV2 and J is TRBJ2-1; tentative D call: TRBD1 (5 bases). Germline V gene data show CDR1 as SNHLY and CDR2 as FYNNEI. Trimming removed 4 bases at V and 7 bases at J, with 8 bases between. The CDR3 extends over 12 amino acids. The CDR3 region has the DNA TGTGCCAGCAGTGTGGGGCGGAATGAGCAGTTCTTC. Its protein product is CASSVGRNEQFF.

The gene calls are TRBV6-5 and TRBJ2-7; tentative D call: TRBD1 (6 bases). In germline, CDR1 is MNHEY, CDR2 SVGAGI. The CDR3 length is 14 residues. V lost 7 bases to trimming and J lost 2 bases, with 15 bases between them. This CDR3 is CASTPGPGAYEQYF. In DNA form, the CDR3 reads TGTGCCAGCACTCCCGGCCCAGGGGCCTACGAGCAGTACTTC.

The chain recombines TRBV7-2 with TRBJ1-2; 8 bases map to TRBD1. The V segment lost 1 base and the J segment 8 bases; nucleotides outside the gene matches: 15. The CDR3 extends over 17 amino acids. Per the germline V gene, CDR1 is SGHTA and CDR2 is FQGNSA. The chain's CDR3 is CASSLVMSPDDRGGYTF. The CDR3 DNA reads TGTGCCAGCAGCTTAGTCATGAGTCCAGACGACAGGGGAGGCTACACCTTC.

The genes are TRBV9 and TRBJ2-7; 8 bases map to TRBD1. CDR1 is SGDLS, CDR2 YYNGEE, per germline. The CDR3 has 15 residues. The V segment lost 4 bases and the J segment 5 bases; nucleotides outside the gene matches: 11. Here the CDR3 DNA reads TGTGCCAGCAGCCCCAGGGACAGGAAGGTCGACGAGCAGTACTTC. Translation: CASSPRDRKVDEQYF.

This clone turned up a few times. The chain recombines TRBV13 with TRBJ2-7; 9 bases align to TRBD2. Trimming removed 1 base from V and 1 base from J; junction bases left unmatched: 2. Germline V CDR1 and CDR2: PRHDT, FYEKMQ (reference sequence). The CDR3 totals 15 residues. CDR3 bases: TGTGCCAGCAGCTTAGAGCGGGAGGCTTCCTACGAGCAGTACTTC. This translates into CASSLEREASYEQYF.

DNA for the CDR3: TGTGCCAGCAGCTTAGCCAGGGGTGGCACTGAAGCTTTCTTT. It specifies CASSLARGGTEAFF. The chain uses TRBV11-2 and TRBJ1-1; maybe TRBD1 (6 bases). Germline V gene lookup returns CDR1 SGHAT and CDR2 FQNNGV. The germline V and J ends were trimmed by 1 base and 4 bases, with 10 bases remaining between them. This CDR3 is built from 14 residues. The variable domain in full, with the rest retrieved from reference TRBV11-2 and TRBJ1-1, is EAGVAQSPRYKIIEKRQSVAFWCNPISGHATLYWYQQILGQGPKLLIQFQNNGVVDDSQLPKDRFSAERLKGVDSTLKIQPAKLEDSAVYLCASSLARGGTEAFFGQGTRLTVV.

The chain joins TRBV21-1 to TRBJ1-5. TRBV21-1 has pseudogene status. This CDR3 is 16 amino acids long. CDR3 bases: TGTGCCAGCAGCAAAGAGGATCGGGGGTACAATCAGCCCCAGCATTTT. Residues: CASSKEDRGYNQPQHF.

V and J are TRBV29-1 and TRBJ2-3, with D perhaps TRBD2 (6 bases). Trimming left V 2 bases short and J 0 bases short, with 9 bases between. CDR3 size: 14 residues. In germline, CDR1 is SQVTM, CDR2 ANQGSEA. The CDR3 sequence: CSVEIGRSTDTQYF. The CDR3 bases are TGCAGCGTTGAAATCGGGAGAAGCACAGATACGCAGTATTTT.

The chain carries TRBV27 and TRBJ2-7; 15 bases map to TRBD2. This CDR3 is 17 amino acids long. With V trimmed by 4 bases and J by 4 bases, 8 bases remained unmatched. Germline loops: CDR1 MNHEY, CDR2 SMNVEV (reference sequence). The CDR3: CASSSRTSGRAYYEQYF. The CDR3 DNA reads TGTGCCAGCAGTTCCCGGACTAGCGGGAGGGCCTATTACGAGCAGTACTTC.

The gene calls are TRBV28 and TRBJ2-2, with D maybe TRBD1 (6 bases). Trimming left V 9 bases short and J 1 base short, with 15 bases between. CDR1 is MDHEN, CDR2 SYDVKM, per germline. This CDR3 has 15 amino acids. The CDR3 here is CASNREYLNTGELFF. In DNA form, the CDR3 reads TGTGCCAGTAACAGGGAGTACTTGAACACCGGGGAGCTGTTTTTT.

The rearrangement uses TRBV3-1 (or the pseudogene TRBV3-2) and TRBJ2-3, with D possibly matching TRBD2 (5 bases). V was pared by 4 bases and J by 4 bases, with 18 bases between. The length of the CDR3 is 16 residues. The germline V gene has CDR1 LGHDT and CDR2 YNNKEL (reference sequence). The chain's CDR3 is CASSPRDYVGADTQYF. In DNA form, the CDR3 reads TGTGCCAGCAGCCCCCGGGATTACGTGGGAGCAGATACGCAGTATTTT.

The rearrangement links TRBV12-3 or TRBV12-4 to TRBJ1-6; the D is unclear. Between the trimmed V and J ends, which lost 0 bases and 10 bases, there was a span of 4 bases. The length of the CDR3 is 12 residues. CDR3 bases: TGTGCCAGCAGTTTAGCGGGCTCACCCCTCCACTTT. Translated, it gives CASSLAGSPLHF.

V gene TRBV6-5 combines with J gene TRBJ2-1, with 7 bases aligning to TRBD2. This CDR3 has 14 amino acids. Germline V gives CDR1 MNHEY, CDR2 SVGAGI. J was trimmed by 7 bases and V by 2 bases; bases with no gene match: 5. The CDR3 DNA is TGTGCCAGCAGTTACGGACTAGATGATAATGAGCAGTTCTTC. This gives the protein CASSYGLDDNEQFF.

The genes are TRBV10-3 and TRBJ2-1; TRBD2 aligns across 10 bases. Unmatched junction bases numbered 14, after V lost 6 bases and J lost 3 bases. Per germline, CDR1 ENHRY and CDR2 SYGVKD. This CDR3 is 18 amino acids long. The CDR3 spells CAIRNLAGAEHGYNEQFF. The CDR3 DNA reads as TGTGCCATCAGGAACCTAGCGGGAGCGGAGCATGGCTACAATGAGCAGTTCTTC.

The chain joins TRBV5-6 to TRBJ1-1; D is unresolved. Germline lookup yields CDR1 SGHDT and CDR2 YYEEEE. V lost 4 bases and J 11 bases, leaving 18 bases between the germline ends. The length of the CDR3 is 13 residues. The CDR3 DNA reads TGTGCCAGCAGCGGACTTAGCGTTCTCGACGCTTTCTTT. Translating gives CASSGLSVLDAFF.